This T cell receptor beta chain was profiled in a study of blood T cells in healthy people across ages. The second PCR ran 7 to 11 cycles with a sample-barcoded 5' primer and J-beta primers. No fewer than 2.5 million CDR3-containing paired-end reads came from each sample. From the 5' RACE reads, TCRdb called clonotypes with MiXCR, one entry per CDR3 protein. Of around 1,000,000 distinct CDR3 sequences listed, about 25% are singletons. This clonotype was seen a few times. Each donor had roughly 10 milliliters of peripheral blood drawn. The germline V gene has CDR1 LGHDT and CDR2 YNNKEL (reference sequence). The CDR3 has 14 residues. Between the trimmed V and J ends, which lost 0 bases and 5 bases, there was a span of 10 bases. This sample also belongs to another study, concerning T cells of mothers and their children.

This receptor was identified in a girl aged 2 to 9 in good health. The V and J genes are TRBV3-1 and TRBJ1-2; D is possibly TRBD1 (5 bases). Material: blood. CDR3 amino acids: CASSQEGTLYGYTF. CDR3 in DNA: TGTGCCAGCAGCCAAGAGGGGACCCTATATGGCTACACCTTC.